The next 30 T cell receptor beta chains were all read from a single sample in a study of PD-1 blockade in classical Hodgkin lymphoma. Regarding time point: cycle 4 day 1 (C4D1), after more than five weeks of nivolumab. There was relapse after autologous stem cell transplantation in every patient, and there was variation in brentuximab vedotin exposure. The table came from immunoSEQ multiplex PCR; TCRdb's copy has only in-frame clones and leaves some out. This table has about 92,000 clones, around 80% appearing once. The sequencing used peripheral blood mononuclear cells (PBMCs), collected before the fourth cycle of nivolumab. The receptor source for this set is a human donor with classical Hodgkin lymphoma.

The genes are TRBV2 and TRBJ2-5; maybe TRBD1 (6 bases). Germline loops: CDR1 SNHLY, CDR2 FYNNEI. V lost 4 bases, J lost 3 bases, and 18 bases lay in between. This CDR3 is 16 amino acids long. This CDR3 is CASSGATRAGEETQYF. The CDR3 DNA sequence: TGTGCCAGCAGTGGGGCGACAAGGGCAGGGGAAGAGACCCAGTACTTC. Drawing the rest from reference TRBV2 and TRBJ2-5, the complete variable domain is EPEVTQTPSHQVTQMGQEVILRCVPISNHLYFYWYRQILGQKVEFLVSFYNNEISEKSEIFDDQFSVERPDGSNFTLKIRSTKLEDSAMYFCASSGATRAGEETQYFGPGTRLLVL.

The chain links TRBV28 to TRBJ1-2; 7 nucleotides line up with TRBD1. The J segment lost 5 bases and the V segment lost 10 bases, leaving 10 bases of the junction unmatched. Germline V CDR1 and CDR2: MDHEN, SYDVKM. The CDR3 runs 13 residues. The DNA of the CDR3 is TGTGCCACACGATCCGGGACAGAATATGGCTACACCTTC. Amino acids: CATRSGTEYGYTF.

In regard to this clone: One end of the junction is discordant with germline, which a read error may explain. This chain connects TRBV7-2 to TRBJ1-2, with no clear D. The CDR3 is 9 residues long. Germline V gene sequence: CDR1 SGHTA, CDR2 FQGNSA. The CDR3 spells CASSLCTHF. The CDR3 nucleotides read TGTGCCAGCAGCTTATGTACGCACTTC. The whole variable domain, remainder taken from reference TRBV7-2 and TRBJ1-2, is GAGVSQSPSNKVTEKGKDVELRCDPISGHTALYWYRQSLGQGLEFLIYFQGNSAPDKSGLPSDRFSAERTGGSVSTLTIQRTQQEDSAVYLCASSLCTHFGSGTRLTVV.

The chain is built from TRBV28 and TRBJ1-1; no reliable D call. The CDR3 contains 15 residues. V gave up 5 bases and J gave up 2 bases, with 15 bases separating them. In germline, CDR1 is MDHEN, CDR2 SYDVKM. Written as DNA, the CDR3 is TGTGCCAGCAGTCCTCCACCGATTGCTAACACTGAAGCTTTCTTT. Translation: CASSPPPIANTEAFF.

The genes are TRBV18 and TRBJ2-5, with D possibly being TRBD2 (5 bases). This CDR3 has 16 amino acids. Trimming removed 2 bases at V and 1 base at J, with 14 bases between. The germline V gene has CDR1 KGHSH and CDR2 LQKENI. DNA for the CDR3: TGTGCCAGCTCACCAGCCCGGCCTAGCCTCCAAGAGACCCAGTACTTC. This codes for CASSPARPSLQETQYF.

This chain links TRBV9 with TRBJ2-7; D assignment may be TRBD1 or TRBD2 (5 bases each). Looked up from germline, CDR1 is SGDLS and CDR2 is YYNGEE. The ends were cut back, 2 bases at V and 6 bases at J, with 18 bases in the middle. This CDR3 is 15 amino acids long. The CDR3 sequence: CASSVGTGWASEQYF. CDR3 DNA sequence: TGTGCCAGCAGCGTTGGGACGGGGTGGGCGTCCGAGCAGTACTTC.

The chain joins TRBV5-4 to TRBJ2-1; maybe TRBD1 (5 bases). Deletions cut 4 bases from V and 2 bases from J, with 13 bases between. The CDR3 runs to 15 residues. CDR1 and CDR2 from the germline V gene are SGHNT and YYREEE (reference sequence). The CDR3 DNA reads TGTGCCAGCAGCCCAACAGGTCCAACCTACAATGAGCAGTTCTTC. Translation: CASSPTGPTYNEQFF.

This clone has a single count. The V and J genes are TRBV11-2 and TRBJ1-4, with TRBD1 matching over 7 bases. The V gene's germline CDR1 is SGHAT and CDR2 FQNNGV. The CDR3 sequence is 14 residues long. V shed 5 bases, J shed 12 bases, and the junction held 12 bases outside the gene matches. DNA of the CDR3: TGTGCCAGCAGCGCCAGGGACAGCTCGAGGGAACTGTTTTTT. This encodes CASSARDSSRELFF.

V gene TRBV2 combines with J gene TRBJ1-4; possible D gene TRBD1, 6 bases. Per the germline V gene, CDR1 is SNHLY and CDR2 is FYNNEI. This CDR3 is 14 amino acids long. V was pared by 6 bases and J by 4 bases, with 12 bases between. CDR3 sequence reads: CASRPDRNNEKLFF. CDR3 DNA sequence: TGTGCCAGCAGGCCAGACAGGAATAATGAAAAACTGTTTTTT.

The J gene is TRBJ2-2, the V gene TRBV7-2, with D possibly TRBD1 on 6 matching bases. This CDR3 has 14 residues. The V and J ends lost 8 bases and 7 bases respectively, with 17 bases between them. Germline V lookup: CDR1 SGHTA, CDR2 FQGNSA. For the CDR3, the DNA is TGTGCCAGCCTACAAGGGACATCAATCGGGGAGCTGTTTTTT. Protein product: CASLQGTSIGELFF.

This chain joins TRBV7-2 and TRBJ1-1; D unresolved. CDR3 length: 11 residues. Germline V lookup: CDR1 SGHTA, CDR2 FQGNSA. V lost 2 bases, J lost 3 bases, and 1 base lay in between. This CDR3 is CASSLYTEAFF. Here the CDR3 DNA reads TGTGCCAGCAGCTTATACACTGAAGCTTTCTTT.

The chain joins TRBV7-2 to TRBJ1-2; D is unresolved. The CDR3 extends over 14 amino acids. V was shortened by 1 base and J by 8 bases, with 14 bases between the two germline ends. CDR1 is SGHTA and CDR2 is FQGNSA in the germline V gene. The CDR3 loop reads CASSLDPSSRGYTF. In DNA, the CDR3 is TGTGCCAGCAGCTTAGACCCGTCTTCCAGGGGCTACACCTTC.

This chain uses TRBV4-3 with TRBJ2-7; maybe TRBD1 (6 bases). The V gene's germline CDR1 is LGHNA and CDR2 YSLEER. The CDR3 is 14 amino acids. V gave up 0 bases and J gave up 6 bases, with 12 bases separating them. The CDR3 sequence is CASSQDRGGGEQYF. Written as DNA, the CDR3 is TGCGCCAGCAGCCAAGACAGGGGTGGGGGCGAGCAGTACTTC.

The chain couples TRBV5-6 to TRBJ1-2, with D hard to call. The CDR3 is 14 residues long. V was shortened by 0 bases and J by 0 bases, with 6 bases between the two germline ends. The V gene's germline CDR1 is SGHDT and CDR2 YYEEEE. The CDR3 protein is CASSLAQANYGYTF. The CDR3 nucleotides read TGTGCCAGCAGCTTGGCTCAGGCTAACTATGGCTACACCTTC.

V and J are TRBV6-4 and TRBJ2-1; 10 bases fit TRBD2. Germline V gene data show CDR1 as MRHNA and CDR2 as SNTAGT. The CDR3 length is 17 residues. The ends lost 6 bases at V and 9 bases at J; junction bases unmatched: 17. This chain's CDR3 is CASSQDSLRTSGPEQFF. The CDR3 DNA is TGTGCCAGCAGCCAAGACTCCCTCCGGACTAGCGGACCTGAGCAGTTCTTC.

The chain is built from TRBV18 and TRBJ1-4, with no clear D. This CDR3 region has 13 residues. Germline V lookup: CDR1 KGHSH, CDR2 LQKENI. Trimming removed 2 bases at V and 8 bases at J, with 9 bases between. As DNA, the CDR3 is TGTGCCAGCTCACCAAGGGCGGAGGAAAAACTGTTTTTT. The encoded protein is CASSPRAEEKLFF. Together with reference TRBV18 and TRBJ1-4, the CDR3 gives the full variable domain: NAGVMQNPRHLVRRRGQEARLRCSPMKGHSHVYWYRQLPEEGLKFMVYLQKENIIDESGMPKERFSAEFPKEGPSILRIQQVVRGDSAAYFCASSPRAEEKLFFGSGTQLSVL.

This chain joins TRBV7-8 and TRBJ2-6; no definite D call. This CDR3 contains 13 residues. Trimming removed 5 bases from V and 6 bases from J, with 8 bases in between. Germline values: CDR1 SGHVS, CDR2 FQNEAQ. CDR3 residues: CASSRIQANVLTF. Here the CDR3 DNA reads TGTGCCAGCAGCCGAATCCAGGCCAACGTCCTGACTTTC.

This clone came up once. The rearrangement uses TRBV11-3 and TRBJ2-1, with D perhaps matching TRBD2 (6 bases). Germline values: CDR1 SGHNT, CDR2 YENEEA. The CDR3 is made up of 13 amino acids. V lost 1 base, J lost 6 bases, and 7 bases lay in between. Written as DNA, the CDR3 is TGTGCCAGCAGCTTAGGCGGGATCAATGAGCAGTTCTTC. Its protein is CASSLGGINEQFF.

V usage is TRBV11-2 and J usage is TRBJ2-3; D is uncertain. V was shortened by 6 bases and J by 6 bases, with 7 bases between the two germline ends. Germline V gene sequence: CDR1 SGHAT, CDR2 FQNNGV. CDR3 size: 11 residues. The CDR3 DNA sequence: TGTGCCAGCAGATTGGGGGATACGCAGTATTTT. This codes for CASRLGDTQYF.

The genes are TRBV5-5 and TRBJ1-2; 9 bases fit TRBD1. Germline V CDR1 and CDR2: SGHKS, YYEKEE (reference sequence). This CDR3 region has 16 residues. After removal of 0 bases from V and 4 bases from J, the junction contained 7 bases not matched to a gene. Here the CDR3 DNA reads TGTGCCAGCAGCTTGGAAGGGACAGGGCGGATCTATGGCTACACCTTC. Its translation is CASSLEGTGRIYGYTF.

V is TRBV27 and J is TRBJ2-3, with 10 nucleotides matching TRBD2. The CDR3 extends over 13 amino acids. Germline V CDR1 and CDR2: MNHEY, SMNVEV (reference sequence). J was trimmed by 9 bases and V by 2 bases; bases with no gene match: 2. The CDR3 region is CASSLTSGTTQYF. The CDR3 nucleotides are TGTGCCAGCAGTTTAACTAGCGGGACGACGCAGTATTTT.

The V and J genes are TRBV5-4 and TRBJ1-2; no firm D call. The germline gives CDR1 SGHNT, CDR2 YYREEE (reference sequence). The CDR3 spans 12 residues. Trimming shortened V by 4 bases and J by 4 bases, and 8 bases separated the two germline ends. The CDR3 is CASSADLYGYTF. In DNA form, the CDR3 reads TGTGCCAGCAGCGCGGACCTCTATGGCTACACCTTC.

The chain has TRBV15 and TRBJ2-5; 7 bases match TRBD2. CDR1 and CDR2 from the germline V gene are LNHNV and YYDKDF (reference sequence). This CDR3 has 18 residues. With V trimmed by 3 bases and J by 4 bases, 17 bases remained unmatched. CDR3 in DNA: TGTGCCACCAGCAGCTCTCCGTCTGGCGGGAGAAGCGGAGAGACCCAGTACTTC. Translation: CATSSSPSGGRSGETQYF.

J is TRBJ1-1 and V is TRBV5-1; D perhaps matches TRBD1 (5 bases). Germline lookup yields CDR1 SGHRS and CDR2 YFSETQ. The CDR3 length is 14 residues. V shed 3 bases and J shed 1 base, with 10 bases lying between them. CDR3 loop: CASSYQGQNTEAFF. CDR3 coding DNA: TGCGCCAGCAGCTACCAAGGACAGAACACTGAAGCTTTCTTT.

V usage is TRBV19 and J usage is TRBJ2-1; no reliable D call. Germline CDR1 and CDR2: LNHDA and SQIVND (reference sequence). This CDR3 is built from 13 residues. V dropped 5 bases and J dropped 7 bases, with 12 bases sitting between them. In DNA form, the CDR3 reads TGTGCCAGTAGTTTAGGCTGGGGTAATGAGCAGTTCTTC. Its translation: CASSLGWGNEQFF. Based on the CDR3 plus reference TRBV19 and TRBJ2-1, the full variable domain is DGGITQSPKYLFRKEGQNVTLSCEQNLNHDAMYWYRQDPGQGLRLIYYSQIVNDFQKGDIAEGYSVSREKKESFPLTVTSAQKNPTAFYLCASSLGWGNEQFFGPGTRLTVL.

This clone showed up just once. The chain is built from TRBV29-1 and TRBJ1-2, with a tentative D call TRBD1 (6 bases). V was clipped by 7 bases and J by 8 bases, with 20 bases between them. Germline values: CDR1 SQVTM, CDR2 ANQGSEA. This CDR3 spans 13 amino acids. This CDR3 is CSADGGFGGGYTF. CDR3 DNA: TGCAGCGCCGACGGGGGCTTTGGTGGCGGCTACACCTTC.

The chain recombines TRBV19 with TRBJ1-1, with D possibly being TRBD1 (6 bases). The CDR3 totals 11 residues. With 6 bases removed from V and 10 bases from J, the gap between germline ends came to 12 bases. The germline V gene has CDR1 LNHDA and CDR2 SQIVND (reference sequence). CDR3 in amino acids: CASRTGFAAFF. The CDR3 coding sequence is TGTGCCAGTAGAACAGGGTTTGCAGCTTTCTTT.

On this clone: Germline is not matched at one junction end, which may reflect a read error. This rearrangement joins TRBV10-2 to TRBJ2-3, with TRBD2 matching 10 bases. Germline V gives CDR1 WSHSY, CDR2 SAAADI. The CDR3 contains 12 residues. The CDR3 protein is CASSEELAGSSF. Here the CDR3 DNA reads TGCGCCAGCAGTGAGGAACTAGCGGGATCCTCTTTT.

The chain joins TRBV10-3 to TRBJ2-7; 8 bases map to TRBD1. J gave up 6 bases and V 1 base, and 2 bases lay outside the gene matches. Germline V gene sequence: CDR1 ENHRY, CDR2 SYGVKD. The CDR3 has 13 amino acids. The DNA of the CDR3 is TGTGCCATCAGTGAGTTACAGGGGGGCGAGCAGTACTTC. This translates into CAISELQGGEQYF.

The chain joins TRBV4-1 to TRBJ1-1, with D possibly TRBD1 on 6 matching bases. V dropped 1 base and J dropped 8 bases, with 17 bases sitting between them. This CDR3 contains 15 residues. The V gene's germline CDR1 is MGHRA and CDR2 YSYEKL. The CDR3: CASSQVGEFDREAFF. The CDR3 region has the DNA TGCGCCAGCAGCCAAGTTGGAGAGTTCGACAGGGAAGCTTTCTTT.